The T cell receptor beta chain under discussion was sequenced for a study of blood T cell repertoires in COVID-19. In the study overall: Specimens from acute and convalescent COVID-19 originated in the United States, Italy and Spain.

Source study methods: Amplification of reference gene primers provided the estimated nucleated cell counts. Method: immunoSEQ multiplex PCR; TCRdb's copy keeps in-frame clones and lacks some. The V and J calls and clone size are taken from that table; D and trimming were inferred from the DNA. In the table there are approximately 170,000 clones, just over 85% of which are singletons. This receptor was taken from a man aged 45-65 years with active or convalescent COVID-19. The sample comprised peripheral blood.

CDR3 residues: CASSLNRASQPQHF. The CDR3 DNA is TGTGCCAGCAGTTTAAACAGGGCGAGTCAGCCCCAGCATTTT. V gene TRBV27 combines with J gene TRBJ1-5, with D possibly being TRBD1 (6 bases). V lost 2 bases and J 6 bases, leaving 11 bases between the germline ends. CDR3 length: 14 amino acids. From germline, CDR1 is MNHEY and CDR2 SMNVEV (reference sequence).